This is a list of T cell receptor beta chains from one sample in a study of T cell responses to AZD1222 COVID-19 vaccine. Sequencing used immunoSEQ multiplex PCR; TCRdb keeps in-frame clones, though not all of them. In the table there are 97,000 or so clones, approximately 90% of which are singletons. Sequences were derived from peripheral blood, sampled on day 0 of AZD1222 vaccination. The receptor source for this set is an adult in good health. The CDR3 runs from the conserved cysteine through the conserved F or W. D genes are given only for firm matches. Part of the rows lack a size; the others show once, few, many or a class for expanded clones.

>12|TRBJ2-1|TRBV6-1|NA|NA
CASSEGRNEQFF
TGTGCCAGCAGTGAGGGAAGGAATGAGCAGTTCTTC
>14|TRBJ2-7|TRBV15|NA|NA
CATSRTATTYEQYF
TGTGCCACCAGCAGGACAGCCACAACCTACGAGCAGTACTTC
>15|TRBJ1-1|TRBV6-5|TRBD1|NA
CASSPLGTVNTEAFF
TGTGCCAGCAGTCCTCTCGGGACAGTGAACACTGAAGCTTTCTTT
>12|TRBJ1-1|TRBV5-5|NA|NA
CASSFYGTEAFF
TGTGCCAGCAGCTTTTATGGCACTGAAGCTTTCTTT
>15|TRBJ1-6|TRBV4-1|NA|NA
CASSQDGQGGSPLHF
TGCGCCAGCAGCCAAGATGGGCAGGGAGGGTCACCCCTCCACTTT
>15|TRBJ2-1|TRBV5-1|NA|NA
CASSLISGSYNEQFF
TGCGCCAGCAGCTTGATTAGCGGATCCTACAATGAGCAGTTCTTC
>13|TRBJ2-5|TRBV19|NA|few
CATSYAARETQYF
TGTGCCACCTCGTATGCGGCACGGGAGACCCAGTACTTC
>14|TRBJ1-4|TRBV9|NA|once
CASSAPRANEKLFF
TGTGCCAGCAGCGCTCCCAGGGCCAATGAAAAACTGTTTTTT
>17|TRBJ1-1|TRBV9|NA|NA
CASSSPPGQAMNTEAFF
TGTGCCAGCAGCTCCCCCCCGGGGCAGGCCATGAACACTGAAGCTTTCTTT
>14|TRBJ1-6|TRBV24-1|TRBD1|NA
CATSDRTGNSPLHF
TGTGCCACCAGTGATCGGACAGGGAATTCACCCCTCCACTTT
>17|TRBJ2-3|TRBV5-1|TRBD2|NA
CASSGGLAGLSTDTQYF
TGCGCCAGCAGCGGGGGCCTAGCGGGCCTTAGCACAGATACGCAGTATTTT
>14|TRBJ2-3|TRBV7-8|TRBD2|NA
CASSLLAGFDTQYF
TGTGCCAGCAGCTTACTAGCGGGGTTTGATACGCAGTATTTT
>14|TRBJ2-5|TRBV18|NA|few
CASSPPTGEETQYF
TGTGCCAGCTCACCACCGACAGGCGAAGAGACCCAGTACTTC
>16|TRBJ2-3|TRBV9|NA|NA
CASSLLTGRGTDTQYF
TGTGCCAGCAGCTTATTGACAGGGCGGGGGACAGATACGCAGTATTTT
>17|TRBJ2-3|TRBV2|TRBD2|few
CASSEWPTSGSTDTQYF
TGTGCCAGCAGTGAGTGGCCCACTAGCGGAAGCACAGATACGCAGTATTTT
>13|TRBJ2-3|TRBV19|NA|NA
CASSPEGTDTQYF
TGTGCCAGTAGTCCGGAAGGCACAGATACGCAGTATTTT
>15|TRBJ2-5|TRBV7-9|NA|NA
CASSLGTGQRETQYF
TGTGCCAGCAGCTTAGGGACGGGGCAGCGGGAGACCCAGTACTTC
>14|TRBJ1-6|TRBV9|NA|NA
CASSVGVRGSPLHF
TGTGCCAGCAGCGTAGGCGTTCGGGGTTCACCCCTCCACTTT
>17|TRBJ1-1|TRBV11-2|NA|NA
CASSLDLRRGWNTEAFF
TGTGCCAGCAGCTTAGACCTCCGGCGAGGGTGGAACACTGAAGCTTTCTTT
>16|TRBJ2-2|TRBV7-2|TRBD2|NA
CASGLAGGWNTGELFF
TGTGCCAGTGGACTAGCGGGGGGTTGGAACACCGGGGAGCTGTTTTTT
>14|TRBJ2-2|TRBV19|TRBD2|NA
CASRRGKNTGELFF
TGTGCCAGTCGGCGGGGGAAAAACACCGGGGAGCTGTTTTTT
>15|TRBJ1-2|TRBV7-3|NA|once
CASSPEGVTYYGYTF
TGTGCCAGCAGCCCGGAGGGGGTCACGTACTATGGCTACACCTTC
>15|TRBJ2-3|TRBV3-1/TRBV3-2|NA|NA
CASSQWFRSGDTQYF
TGTGCCAGCAGCCAATGGTTTCGTTCCGGAGATACGCAGTATTTT
>13|TRBJ1-1|TRBV4-3|NA|NA
CASSQIQGTEAFF
TGCGCCAGCAGCCAGATCCAGGGTACTGAAGCTTTCTTT
>13|TRBJ1-3|TRBV30|NA|NA
CAYPGLSGNTIYF
TGTGCCTACCCGGGACTCTCTGGAAACACCATATATTTT
>13|TRBJ2-3|TRBV14|NA|NA
CASSQTNTDTQYF
TGTGCCAGCAGCCAGACAAACACAGATACGCAGTATTTT
>13|TRBJ1-1|TRBV6-2/TRBV6-3|NA|NA
CASSKTEGTEAFF
TGTGCCAGCAGTAAGACGGAAGGGACTGAAGCTTTCTTT
>16|TRBJ2-1|TRBV27|NA|NA
CASSLIPSEVVDEQFF
TGTGCCAGCAGTTTAATACCTAGCGAGGTGGTTGATGAGCAGTTCTTC
>14|TRBJ1-2|TRBV9|NA|once
CASSQSGGAYGYTF
TGTGCCAGCAGCCAGAGCGGGGGGGCGTATGGCTACACCTTC
>19|TRBJ1-4|TRBV21-1|NA|NA
CASSKVYRTGTGPNEKLFF
TGTGCCAGCAGCAAAGTCTATCGTACAGGGACGGGTCCTAATGAAAAACTGTTTTTT
>15|TRBJ2-1|TRBV7-9|NA|NA
CASSKDLREYNEQFF
TGTGCCAGCAGCAAGGACCTCAGGGAATACAATGAGCAGTTCTTC
>17|TRBJ2-7|TRBV30|NA|few
CAWRAPRRANPSYEQYF
TGTGCCTGGAGAGCACCGCGACGGGCTAACCCCTCCTACGAGCAGTACTTC
>16|TRBJ2-2|TRBV10-3|NA|NA
CAIRAWTPANTGELFF
TGTGCCATCAGAGCCTGGACACCTGCGAACACCGGGGAGCTGTTTTTT
>18|TRBJ2-5|TRBV4-1|TRBD2|many
CASSQPLPGGPLRETQYF
TGCGCCAGCAGCCAACCCCTCCCGGGAGGGCCTTTAAGAGAGACCCAGTACTTC
>15|TRBJ1-5|TRBV19|NA|NA
CASSRGHNSNQPQHF
TGTGCCAGTAGTAGGGGCCACAATAGCAATCAGCCCCAGCATTTT
>12|TRBJ2-1|TRBV11-3|TRBD2|NA
CASRAGGNEQFF
TGTGCCAGCAGGGCGGGAGGCAATGAGCAGTTCTTC
>15|TRBJ1-5|TRBV28|NA|NA
CASSLGRYSNQPQHF
TGTGCCAGCAGTTTGGGACGTTATAGCAATCAGCCCCAGCATTTT